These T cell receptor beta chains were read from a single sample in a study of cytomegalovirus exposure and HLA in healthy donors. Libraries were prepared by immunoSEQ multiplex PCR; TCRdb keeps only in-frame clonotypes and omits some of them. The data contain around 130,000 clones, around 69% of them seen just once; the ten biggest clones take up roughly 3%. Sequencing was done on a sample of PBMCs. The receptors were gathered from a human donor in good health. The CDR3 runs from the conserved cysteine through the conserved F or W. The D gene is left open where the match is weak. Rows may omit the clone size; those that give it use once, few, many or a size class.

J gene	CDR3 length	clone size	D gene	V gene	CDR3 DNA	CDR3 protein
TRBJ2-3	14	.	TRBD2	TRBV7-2	TGTGCCAGCAAAAGACTAGCGGGCACAGATACGCAGTATTTT	CASKRLAGTDTQYF
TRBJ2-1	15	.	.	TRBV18	TGTGCCAGCTCACCGAGAAGCGGGTCCTACAATGAGCAGTTCTTC	CASSPRSGSYNEQFF
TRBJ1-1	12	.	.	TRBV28	TGTGCCAGCAGTTTCGGGGGGACTGAAGCTTTCTTT	CASSFGGTEAFF
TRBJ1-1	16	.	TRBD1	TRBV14	TGTGCCAGCAGCCAAGGGTTAGACAGGGCGAACACTGAAGCTTTCTTT	CASSQGLDRANTEAFF
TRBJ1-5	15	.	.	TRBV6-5	TGTGCCAGCTTCGAACAGGGAAGGGGAAATCAGCCCCAGCATTTT	CASFEQGRGNQPQHF
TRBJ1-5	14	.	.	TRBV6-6	TGTGCCAGCAGTTACTCGGGGAGCGGTCAGCCCCAGCATTTT	CASSYSGSGQPQHF
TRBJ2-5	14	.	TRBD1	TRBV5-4	TGTGCCAGCAGCCGGGGACAGGCGCAAGAGACCCAGTACTTC	CASSRGQAQETQYF
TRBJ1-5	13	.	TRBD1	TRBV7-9	TGTGCCAGCGGCGGACAGGGGTATCAGCCCCAGCATTTT	CASGGQGYQPQHF
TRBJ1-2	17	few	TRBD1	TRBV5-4	TGTGCCAGCAGCCGTGAGGGGACAGGGGGCTACGGCTATGGCTACACCTTC	CASSREGTGGYGYGYTF
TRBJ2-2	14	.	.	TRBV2	TGTGCCAGCAGCCTGAGTGGTGTCGCCGGGGAGCTGTTTTTT	CASSLSGVAGELFF
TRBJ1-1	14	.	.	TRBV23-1	TGCGCCAGCAAACCGGACGGGGAGAACACTGAAGCTTTCTTT	CASKPDGENTEAFF
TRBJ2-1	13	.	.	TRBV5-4	TGTGCCAGCATCAAAAAGGGGTACAATGAGCAGTTCTTC	CASIKKGYNEQFF
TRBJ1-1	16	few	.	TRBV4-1	TGCGCCAGCAGCCCCCGACCGACAGGACTGAACACTGAAGCTTTCTTT	CASSPRPTGLNTEAFF
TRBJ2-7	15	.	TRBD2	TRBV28	TGTGCCAGCAGTACATTGACTAGCCCCGAAAACGAGCAGTACTTC	CASSTLTSPENEQYF
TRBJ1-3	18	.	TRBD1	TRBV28	TGTGCCAGCAGTTCCCGACCGGGACAGGGGATCCCCGGAAACACCATATATTTT	CASSSRPGQGIPGNTIYF
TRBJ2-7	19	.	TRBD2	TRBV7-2	TGTGCCAGCAGCTTAGTGTACCCCGCCTCTAGCGGGAGATCCTACGAGCAGTACTTC	CASSLVYPASSGRSYEQYF
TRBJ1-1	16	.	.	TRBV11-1	TGTGCCAGCAGCCGCCTCAGGGGAAGAGCGGACACTGAAGCTTTCTTT	CASSRLRGRADTEAFF
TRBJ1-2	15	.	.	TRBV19	TGTGCCAGTAGTTTAACGGGGAACGAGGTGCGTGGCTACACCTTC	CASSLTGNEVRGYTF
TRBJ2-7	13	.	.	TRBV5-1	TGCGCCAGCAGCTCGAATTCCGGCTACGAGCAGTACTTC	CASSSNSGYEQYF
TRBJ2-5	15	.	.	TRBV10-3	TGTGCCATCAGTGGCCGGGACTCTTTCCAAGAGACCCAGTACTTC	CAISGRDSFQETQYF
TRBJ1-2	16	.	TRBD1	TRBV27	TGTGCCAGCAGTTCACTGGACAGGGCAGCTAACTATGGCTACACCTTC	CASSSLDRAANYGYTF
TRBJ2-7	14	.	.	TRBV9	TGTGCCAGCAGCGTAGCTCCAGATTTCTACGAGCAGTACTTC	CASSVAPDFYEQYF
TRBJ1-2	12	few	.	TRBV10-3	TGTGCCATCCTAAGGACCGAGGGTGGCTACACCTTC	CAILRTEGGYTF
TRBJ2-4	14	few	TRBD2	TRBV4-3	TGCGCCAGCAGCCTCGGACTAGCGGGGGGGCTTCAGTACTTC	CASSLGLAGGLQYF
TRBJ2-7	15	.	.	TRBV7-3	TGTGCCAGCAGCTTAATGGGTGGGACTGCCTACGAGCAGTACTTC	CASSLMGGTAYEQYF
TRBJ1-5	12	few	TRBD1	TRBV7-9	TGTTCCAGCAGCGAGCAGGGGGAGCCCCAGCATTTT	CSSSEQGEPQHF
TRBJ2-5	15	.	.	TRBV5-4	TGTGCCAGCAGCCGGGGCGGGAACCACCAAGAGACCCAGTACTTC	CASSRGGNHQETQYF
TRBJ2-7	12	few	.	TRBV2	TGTGCCAGCACCCAGGGGATTAGCGAGCAGTACTTC	CASTQGISEQYF
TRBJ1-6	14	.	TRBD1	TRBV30	TGTGCCTGGAGAAGACAGGGATATAATTCACCCCTCCACTTT	CAWRRQGYNSPLHF
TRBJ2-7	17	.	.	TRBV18	TGTGCCAGCTCATTCCGACACTCGTCGCAGGGGCCCTACGAGCAGTACTTC	CASSFRHSSQGPYEQYF
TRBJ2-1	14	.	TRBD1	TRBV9	TGTGCCAGCAGCGGTTCAGGGGGAAGTGGGGAGCAGTTCTTC	CASSGSGGSGEQFF
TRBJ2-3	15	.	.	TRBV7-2	TGTGCCAGCAGCTTAGCGGGCCAGAACACAGATACGCAGTATTTT	CASSLAGQNTDTQYF
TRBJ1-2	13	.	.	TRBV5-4	TGTGCCAGCAGCATTCCCCCAGGCGGGGGCTACACCTTC	CASSIPPGGGYTF
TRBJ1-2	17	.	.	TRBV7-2	TGTGCCAGCAGCGGTCGGCCCCAGGGTACCCCTAACTATGGCTACACCTTC	CASSGRPQGTPNYGYTF
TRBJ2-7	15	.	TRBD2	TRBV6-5	TGTGCCAGCAGAAAAAGCGGGGCTTACTCCTACGAGCAGTACTTC	CASRKSGAYSYEQYF
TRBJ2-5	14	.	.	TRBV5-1	TGCGCCAGCAAGTGGGCACCGTACCAAGAGACCCAGTACTTC	CASKWAPYQETQYF
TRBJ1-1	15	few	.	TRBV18	TGTGCCAGCTCGCAAGCAGGGAAGACGAACACTGAAGCTTTCTTT	CASSQAGKTNTEAFF
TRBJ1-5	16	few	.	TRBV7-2	TGTGCCAGCAGCTTAGAGGCAGGAATTAGCAATCAGCCCCAGCATTTT	CASSLEAGISNQPQHF
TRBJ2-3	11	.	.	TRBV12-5	TGTGCTAGCACTAGCACAGATACGCAGTATTTT	CASTSTDTQYF
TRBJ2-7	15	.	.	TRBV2	TGTGCCAGCAGTGACGTGCAGGTGAGCTCCTACGAGCAGTACTTC	CASSDVQVSSYEQYF
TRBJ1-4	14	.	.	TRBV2	TGTGCCAGCGGTAAAGTTACAACTAATGAAAAACTGTTTTTT	CASGKVTTNEKLFF
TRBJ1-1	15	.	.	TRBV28	TGTGCCAGCAGTTTAACAGGAAATAGGAACACTGAAGCTTTCTTT	CASSLTGNRNTEAFF
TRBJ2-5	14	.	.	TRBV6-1	TGTGCCAGCCATAGGACGGGGATCCAAGAGACCCAGTACTTC	CASHRTGIQETQYF
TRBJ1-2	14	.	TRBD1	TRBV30	TGTGCCTGGACGGGACAGGGAGTATCTGGTGGCTACACCTTC	CAWTGQGVSGGYTF
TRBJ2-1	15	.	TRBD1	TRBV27	TGTGCCAGCAGCCCCAGATTAGACAGGGTCAGTGAGCAGTTCTTC	CASSPRLDRVSEQFF
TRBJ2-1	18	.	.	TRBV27	TGTGCCAGCAGTTTAAGATGGACAAACGTCCGCTCCTACAATGAGCAGTTCTTC	CASSLRWTNVRSYNEQFF